Presented here are 6 T cell receptor beta chains from one specimen sequenced in a study of chronic HIV infection and antiretroviral therapy. TCRdb reprocessed the 5' RACE reads with MiXCR, giving one entry per CDR3 protein. The sample yields tens of thousands of distinct CDR3 sequences, about 7.4% seen once. The sample consisted of peripheral blood. The receptors shown here come from an adult who had HIV and had not received antiretroviral therapy, or was an uninfected healthy control (not recorded which).

The chain recombines TRBV10-2 with TRBJ1-1; no clear D gene. Trimming stripped 5 bases from V and 0 bases from J, with 7 bases between. Germline V gives CDR1 WSHSY, CDR2 SAAADI. CDR3 length: 13 amino acids. DNA for the CDR3: TGCGCCAGCAGTAAGACTATGAACACTGAAGCTTTCTTT. Encoded protein: CASSKTMNTEAFF.

The chain has TRBV15 and TRBJ1-5; the D is unclear. The ends were cut back, 1 base at V and 0 bases at J, with 10 bases in the middle. Per germline, CDR1 LNHNV and CDR2 YYDKDF (reference sequence). The CDR3 extends over 16 amino acids. The DNA of the CDR3 is TGTGCCACCAGCAGAGGACCAGGCGATAGCAATCAGCCCCAGCATTTT. Its translation is CATSRGPGDSNQPQHF. The full variable domain, completed using reference TRBV15 and TRBJ1-5, is DAMVIQNPRYQVTQFGKPVTLSCSQTLNHNVMYWYQQKSSQAPKLLFHYYDKDFNNEADTPDNFQSRRPNTSFCFLDIRSPGLGDTAMYLCATSRGPGDSNQPQHFGDGTRLSIL.

This clonotype came up a few times. The chain combines TRBV29-1 with TRBJ2-2, with TRBD2 matching 10 bases. Germline V gene sequence: CDR1 SQVTM, CDR2 ANQGSEA. There are 14 residues in the CDR3. Trimming at V came to 6 bases and at J to 2 bases, leaving 3 bases not matched to a gene. This CDR3 is CSVSGRGNTGELFF. DNA for the CDR3: TGCAGCGTAAGCGGGAGGGGTAACACCGGGGAGCTGTTTTTT.

This clonotype has just a few counts. V gene TRBV28 combines with J gene TRBJ2-5, with 7 bases lining up with TRBD1. The trim removed 5 bases at V and 6 bases at J, leaving 9 bases unmatched. The CDR3 runs 14 residues. The V gene's germline CDR1 is MDHEN and CDR2 SYDVKM. The DNA for the CDR3 is TGTGCCAGCAGTCCCCACAGGGGTAGAAAGACCCAGTACTTC. Its protein product is CASSPHRGRKTQYF.

In this sample, this clonotype turned up a few times. At one boundary the junction diverges from the germline segment, which might be a read error. This chain uses TRBV5-5 with TRBJ1-1; D not resolved. Germline values: CDR1 SGHKS, CDR2 YYEKEE (reference sequence). This CDR3 comprises 12 residues. CDR3 bases: TGTGCCAGCTCCATCATGAACACTGAAACTTTCTTT. Its protein is CASSIMNTETFF.

V is TRBV9 and J is TRBJ1-1; TRBD1 might be the D (6 bases). The CDR3 extends over 17 amino acids. The germline CDR1 and CDR2 sequences are SGDLS and YYNGEE. V gave up 3 bases and J gave up 5 bases, with 23 bases separating them. This chain's CDR3 is CASSGGGGASGTTEAFF. CDR3 nucleotide sequence: TGTGCCAGCAGCGGCGGGGGGGGCGCGTCGGGAACGACTGAAGCTTTCTTT.